This T cell receptor (beta chain) was profiled in a study of blood T cell repertoires in COVID-19. About the study: From T cells, B-cell-depleted T cells, or PBMCs came the material, which was cDNA or gDNA.

The data were produced by immunoSEQ multiplex PCR, yet TCRdb's version contains in-frame clones alone and is incomplete. This table has under 150,000 clones, approximately 86% appearing once. Among Cohort 3 donors, those recovered had two negative PCRs, clearance, or symptom resolution. The V segment lost 5 bases and the J segment 3 bases; nucleotides outside the gene matches: 5. CDR1 and CDR2 (germline): SGHTA, FQGNSA. The CDR3 runs to 15 residues. This receptor was identified in a woman aged 50 to 60 who had recovered from COVID-19. The source material was PBMCs or T cells enriched from blood (not recorded which). The V and J genes are TRBV7-2 and TRBJ1-2; TRBD1 aligns across 11 bases. The DNA for the CDR3 is TGTGCCAGCAGCGCTCCGGGACAGGGGGACTATGGCTACACCTTC. It encodes CASSAPGQGDYGYTF.